The 24 T cell receptor beta chains below come from one sample, sequenced in a study of technical replicates of blood from several donors. Libraries were prepared by immunoSEQ multiplex PCR; TCRdb keeps only in-frame clonotypes and omits some of them. Of about 74,000 clones in the sample, more than 80% were seen once. The material sequenced was PBMCs. These receptors were taken from a human donor in good health. Some clones in this sample may be carry-over from other donors' samples.

The CDR3 is CASSLGGTSGVRQETQYF. CDR3 nucleotides: TGTGCCAGCAGCTTAGGGGGAACTAGCGGGGTTAGACAAGAGACCCAGTACTTC. The chain joins TRBV7-8 to TRBJ2-5; TRBD2 matches at 10 bases. Germline V CDR1 and CDR2: SGHVS, FQNEAQ. Losses at the gene ends were 1 base for V and 2 bases for J; bases not matched to a gene: 10. The CDR3 contains 18 residues. Full variable domain (missing parts from reference TRBV7-8 and TRBJ2-5): GAGVSQSPRYKVAKRGQDVALRCDPISGHVSLFWYQQALGQGPEFLTYFQNEAQLDKSGLPSDRFFAERPEGSVSTLKIQRTQQEDSAVYLCASSLGGTSGVRQETQYFGPGTRLLVL.

The V and J genes are TRBV7-2 and TRBJ2-3; 7 nucleotides line up with TRBD2. This CDR3 has 14 residues. Germline V lookup: CDR1 SGHTA, CDR2 FQGNSA. Unmatched junction bases numbered 7, after V lost 4 bases and J lost 6 bases. The CDR3 coding sequence is TGTGCCAGCAGCTCAGGACTAGTGACGGATACGCAGTATTTT. Its protein product is CASSSGLVTDTQYF.

The V call is TRBV12-1, the J call TRBJ1-6; the table's D call TRBD1 went unverified against the DNA. TRBV12-1 is annotated as a pseudogene. The CDR3 is 15 residues long. The CDR3 sequence: CASSPRQDDNSPLHF. DNA of the CDR3: TGTGCCAGCAGCCCGAGACAGGATGACAATTCACCCCTCCACTTT.

This clone was detected a few times. The chain couples TRBV6-1 to TRBJ1-5; D not certain. Trimming cost V 6 bases and J 0 bases, with 9 bases left between them. The CDR3 consists of 14 residues. Germline CDR1 and CDR2: MNHNS and SASEGT. In DNA, the CDR3 is TGTGCCAGCAGAGGAGGTTATAGCAATCAGCCCCAGCATTTT. It encodes CASRGGYSNQPQHF.

The gene calls are TRBV7-9 and TRBJ2-7, with 7 positions matching TRBD1. CDR3 length equals 13 residues. Germline lookup yields CDR1 SEHNR and CDR2 FQNEAQ (reference sequence). Germline trimming cut 4 bases from V and 6 bases from J; bases unmatched to any gene: 6. This CDR3 reads CASSSRQGGEQYF. CDR3 nucleotide sequence: TGTGCCAGCAGCTCCCGACAGGGTGGCGAGCAGTACTTC.

This clone was seen only once. J is TRBJ1-4 and V is TRBV4-2, with 8 bases lining up with TRBD1. CDR3 length: 17 amino acids. Trimming removed 1 base from V and 7 bases from J; junction bases left unmatched: 11. Germline CDR1 reads LGHNA; CDR2 reads YNFKEQ. CDR3 in amino acids: CASSQGAQGGFSEKLFF. The CDR3, as DNA: TGTGCCAGCAGCCAAGGTGCACAGGGGGGGTTTAGTGAAAAACTGTTTTTT.

J is TRBJ2-7 and V is TRBV27, with 13 nucleotides matching TRBD2. CDR3 length: 14 residues. The V segment lost 4 bases and the J segment 5 bases; nucleotides outside the gene matches: 2. Germline loops: CDR1 MNHEY, CDR2 SMNVEV (reference sequence). The CDR3 sequence is CASSSGTSGNEQYF. In DNA form, the CDR3 reads TGTGCCAGCAGTTCCGGGACTAGCGGGAACGAGCAGTACTTC.

The chain combines TRBV30 with TRBJ1-5, with D possibly being TRBD1 (5 bases). This CDR3 has 15 residues. Trimming removed 2 bases at V and 3 bases at J, with 14 bases between. Germline CDR1 and CDR2: GTSNPN and SVGIG (reference sequence). The CDR3 protein is CAWSSKGLYNQPQHF. The CDR3 nucleotides read TGTGCCTGGAGTTCGAAGGGACTGTACAATCAGCCCCAGCATTTT. Full variable domain (missing parts from reference TRBV30 and TRBJ1-5): SQTIHQWPATLVQPVGSPLSLECTVEGTSNPNLYWYRQAAGRGLQLLFYSVGIGQISSEVPQNLSASRPQDRQFILSSKKLLLSDSGFYLCAWSSKGLYNQPQHFGDGTRLSIL.

The V gene is TRBV29-1, the J gene TRBJ2-1; 8 nucleotides align to TRBD2. The CDR3 totals 13 residues. The V gene's germline CDR1 is SQVTM and CDR2 ANQGSEA. V was pared by 4 bases and J by 6 bases, with 5 bases of the junction left unmatched. The CDR3 bases are TGCAGCGTTGGGAGGACTAGCTTCAATGAGCAGTTCTTC. Translating it yields CSVGRTSFNEQFF.

This chain links TRBV5-1 with TRBJ1-3; D unresolved. This CDR3 spans 15 amino acids. Germline loops: CDR1 SGHRS, CDR2 YFSETQ. Trimming removed 4 bases from V and 1 base from J, with 12 bases in between. CDR3 region: CASSPRWASGNTIYF. CDR3 nucleotide sequence: TGCGCCAGCAGCCCAAGATGGGCATCTGGAAACACCATATATTTT.

The gene calls are TRBV4-2 and TRBJ2-3; 9 positions match TRBD2. The CDR3 sequence is 16 residues long. Germline assignment: CDR1 LGHNA and CDR2 YNFKEQ. The V gene end was trimmed by 0 bases and the J gene end by 6 bases; junction bases not matched to a gene: 7. The CDR3 reads CASSQEGRGGRDTQYF. The CDR3 region has the DNA TGTGCCAGCAGCCAAGAAGGGCGGGGGGGCCGGGATACGCAGTATTTT.

This chain links TRBV10-3 with TRBJ1-1; D unclear. Trimming cost V 4 bases and J 4 bases, with 10 bases left between them. The CDR3 length is 13 residues. From germline, CDR1 is ENHRY and CDR2 SYGVKD. The CDR3 nucleotides read TGTGCCATCAGTGGGCGGGAGGTCACTGAAGCTTTCTTT. It is translated as CAISGREVTEAFF.

V and J are TRBV4-3 and TRBJ1-5, with D unresolved. This CDR3 has 15 amino acids. The V gene lost 2 bases and the J gene lost 2 bases, with 10 bases spanning the gap. Germline V CDR1 and CDR2: LGHNA, YSLEER. The CDR3 nucleotides read TGCGCCAGCAGCCAATCGACATCTGGCAATCAGCCCCAGCATTTT. This gives the protein CASSQSTSGNQPQHF.

V and J are TRBV6-5 and TRBJ2-4, with TRBD1 identical over 7 bases. The CDR3 length is 16 residues. Trimming cost V 4 bases and J 0 bases; bases outside gene matches: 6. Germline values: CDR1 MNHEY, CDR2 SVGAGI. The CDR3 nucleotides are TGTGCCAGCAGTTCCGGGACAGTACTAGCCAAAAACATTCAGTACTTC. It encodes CASSSGTVLAKNIQYF.

The J gene is TRBJ1-5, the V gene TRBV4-1; TRBD1 might be the D (6 bases). The CDR3 contains 17 residues. CDR1 is MGHRA and CDR2 is YSYEKL in the germline V gene. Trimming removed 3 bases from V and 3 bases from J, with 18 bases in between. DNA of the CDR3: TGCGCCAGCAGCCATTCGGGACCGGGACAACCCAATCAGCCCCAGCATTTT. Encoded protein: CASSHSGPGQPNQPQHF.

As to this clone: At one end the junction does not follow the germline gene, possibly because of a read error. This chain links TRBV11-3 with TRBJ1-2; 9 bases fit TRBD1. The CDR3 is 19 amino acids. CDR1 and CDR2 (germline): SGHNT, YENEEA. The CDR3 loop is CASSVDGMAQGAEDYGYTF. The CDR3 nucleotides are TGTGCCAGCAGCGTAGATGGGATGGCACAGGGGGCAGAAGACTATGGCTACACCTTC.

The V and J genes are TRBV4-1 and TRBJ2-7; D remains unclear. CDR1 is MGHRA, CDR2 YSYEKL, per germline. This CDR3 region has 13 residues. Deletions cut 8 bases from V and 3 bases from J, with 14 bases between. CDR3 DNA: TGCGCCAGCGGCTCCGTTGGGCGCTACGAGCAGTACTTC. This translates into CASGSVGRYEQYF.

V usage is TRBV6-6 and J usage is TRBJ1-5, with a tentative D call TRBD1 (6 bases). CDR1 is MNHNY and CDR2 is SVGAGI in the germline V gene (reference sequence). The CDR3 consists of 13 residues. V lost 4 bases and J 9 bases, leaving 13 bases between the germline ends. CDR3 in DNA: TGTGCCAGCAGTTTGGACAGAGAGAGGCCCCAGCATTTT. Protein sequence: CASSLDRERPQHF.

The sample holds one count of this clone. The chain has TRBV29-1 and TRBJ1-2; no firm D call. With 4 bases removed from V and 2 bases from J, the gap between germline ends came to 8 bases. Germline lookup yields CDR1 SQVTM and CDR2 ANQGSEA. This CDR3 has 12 residues. CDR3 amino acids: CSVGESNYGYTF. Here the CDR3 DNA reads TGCAGCGTTGGTGAGTCGAACTATGGCTACACCTTC.

The chain combines TRBV11-1 with TRBJ2-3; a weak D match, TRBD2 (6 bases). This CDR3 spans 16 amino acids. Germline assignment: CDR1 SGHAT and CDR2 FQDESV (reference sequence). The V end was cut by 10 bases, the J end by 2 bases, with 22 bases between. Here the CDR3 DNA reads TGTGCCACCACAAAGGGGCGAGCGGGTAACACAGATACGCAGTATTTT. Translated: CATTKGRAGNTDTQYF.

The chain has TRBV19 and TRBJ2-1, with 8 nucleotides matching TRBD1. Per the germline V gene, CDR1 is LNHDA and CDR2 is SQIVND (reference sequence). This CDR3 region has 13 residues. V shed 4 bases, J shed 9 bases, and the junction held 5 bases outside the gene matches. CDR3 region: CASSKPDRGEQFF. The CDR3 DNA sequence: TGTGCCAGTAGTAAGCCCGACAGGGGTGAGCAGTTCTTC.

The CDR3 region has the DNA TGTGCCAGCAGCTTAGGCAGGGGGCGCGCGGTCGAGCAGTACTTC. Its translation is CASSLGRGRAVEQYF. The V gene is TRBV7-9, the J gene TRBJ2-7; 8 nucleotides line up with TRBD1. Germline V gene data show CDR1 as SEHNR and CDR2 as FQNEAQ (reference sequence). J gave up 6 bases and V 1 base, and 8 bases lay outside the gene matches. This CDR3 region has 15 residues.

This clone was seen once. The rearrangement joins TRBV29-1 to TRBJ2-5; 12 bases fit TRBD2. Per the germline V gene, CDR1 is SQVTM and CDR2 is ANQGSEA. The CDR3 totals 16 residues. V lost 4 bases and J lost 5; bases outside the gene matches: 11. CDR3 region: CSVGGKGLAGWETQYF. The CDR3 region has the DNA TGCAGCGTTGGGGGTAAGGGACTAGCGGGTTGGGAGACCCAGTACTTC. Based on the CDR3 plus reference TRBV29-1 and TRBJ2-5, the full variable domain is SAVISQKPSRDICQRGTSLTIQCQVDSQVTMMFWYRQQPGQSLTLIATANQGSEATYESGFVIDKFPISRPNLTFSTLTVSNMSPEDSSIYLCSVGGKGLAGWETQYFGPGTRLLVL.

The chain has TRBV4-1 and TRBJ2-7; TRBD1 agrees at 7 bases. After removal of 3 bases from V and 2 bases from J, the junction contained 4 bases not matched to a gene. The CDR3 is 14 residues long. Germline CDR1 reads MGHRA; CDR2 reads YSYEKL. The CDR3 DNA is TGCGCCAGCAGCCACAAACAGGGGACCTACGAGCAGTACTTC. Translation gives CASSHKQGTYEQYF.